This T cell receptor beta chain was documented in a study of post-analysis software for immune sequencing data. In the study overall: The patients showed relapsing-remitting, secondary progressive and progressive-relapsing multiple sclerosis courses. Study outcomes and limitations: Multiple sclerosis patients showed significantly lower normalized Chao1 diversity than controls did. Strong co-clustering by F measure linked samples that shared a preparation batch. TRBV5-6, TRBV5-1 and TRBV20-1 were among roughly 5 TRBV segments more frequent in patients than controls.

CDR3 length: 14 amino acids. The germline V and J ends were trimmed by 9 bases and 0 bases, with 11 bases remaining between them. The V gene's germline CDR1 is KGHDR and CDR2 SFDVKD. A remark on this clonotype: Its antigen is currently unknown.

Prepared libraries of TCR beta cDNA carried unique molecular identifiers. The T cell input of 1 to 10 million gave about half a million cDNA molecules. From the PCR reads, TCRdb called clonotypes with MiXCR, one entry per CDR3 protein. The table shows approximately 730,000 distinct CDR3 sequences, with just under 30% occurring only once. The source material was blood. The chain is built from TRBV24-1 and TRBJ2-1; perhaps TRBD1 as D (5 bases). This receptor was obtained from a girl aged 10 to 17 with multiple sclerosis. The CDR3 reads CATGKGVSYNEQFF. As DNA, the CDR3 is TGTGCCACCGGTAAAGGGGTCTCCTACAATGAGCAGTTCTTC.